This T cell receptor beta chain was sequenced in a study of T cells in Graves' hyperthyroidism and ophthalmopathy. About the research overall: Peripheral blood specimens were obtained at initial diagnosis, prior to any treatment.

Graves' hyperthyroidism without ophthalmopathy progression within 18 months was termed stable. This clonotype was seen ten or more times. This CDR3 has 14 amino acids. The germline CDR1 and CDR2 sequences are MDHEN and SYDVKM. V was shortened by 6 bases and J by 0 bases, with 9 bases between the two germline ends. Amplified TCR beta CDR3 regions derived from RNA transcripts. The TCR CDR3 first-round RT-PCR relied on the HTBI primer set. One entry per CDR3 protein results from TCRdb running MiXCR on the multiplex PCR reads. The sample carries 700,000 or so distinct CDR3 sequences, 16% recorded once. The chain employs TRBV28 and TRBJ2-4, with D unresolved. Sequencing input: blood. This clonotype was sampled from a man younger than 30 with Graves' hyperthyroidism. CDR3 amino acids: CASSPTLAKNIQYF. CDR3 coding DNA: TGTGCCAGCAGCCCGACGTTAGCCAAAAACATTCAGTACTTC.